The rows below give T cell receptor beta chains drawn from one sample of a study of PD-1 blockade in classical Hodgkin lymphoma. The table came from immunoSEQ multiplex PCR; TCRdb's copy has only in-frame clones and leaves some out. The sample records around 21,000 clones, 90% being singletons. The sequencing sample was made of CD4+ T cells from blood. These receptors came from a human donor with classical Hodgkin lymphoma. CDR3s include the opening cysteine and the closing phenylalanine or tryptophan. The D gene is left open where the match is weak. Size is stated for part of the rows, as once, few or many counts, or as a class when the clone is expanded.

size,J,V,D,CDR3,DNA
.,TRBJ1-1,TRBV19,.,CASSRGVRGLRNTEAFF,TGTGCCAGTAGTAGAGGTGTTCGCGGGCTTCGGAACACTGAAGCTTTCTTT
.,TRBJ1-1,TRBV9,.,CASSQGRFNTEAFF,TGTGCCAGCAGCCAGGGCAGATTTAACACTGAAGCTTTCTTT
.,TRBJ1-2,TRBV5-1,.,CASSLLPGPDYGYTF,TGCGCCAGCAGCTTGCTACCGGGGCCTGACTATGGCTACACCTTC
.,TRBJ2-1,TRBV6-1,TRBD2,CASRLGLANDEQFF,TGTGCCAGCAGACTAGGACTAGCGAACGATGAGCAGTTCTTC
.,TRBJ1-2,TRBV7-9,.,CASSRRLDPGYTF,TGTGCCAGCAGTCGCCGATTGGATCCTGGCTACACCTTC
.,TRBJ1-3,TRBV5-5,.,CASSNGVRVPSGNTIYF,TGTGCCAGCAGCAACGGCGTCAGGGTACCGTCTGGAAACACCATATATTTT
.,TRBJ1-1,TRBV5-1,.,CASSLFAENTEAFF,TGCGCCAGCAGCTTGTTTGCAGAGAACACTGAAGCTTTCTTT
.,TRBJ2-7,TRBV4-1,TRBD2,CASSLGTSGSYEQYF,TGCGCCAGCAGCCTGGGGACTAGCGGTTCCTACGAGCAGTACTTC
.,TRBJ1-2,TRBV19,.,CASSIVGSYGYTF,TGTGCCAGTAGTATAGTCGGCAGCTATGGCTACACCTTC
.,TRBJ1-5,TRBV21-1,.,CASSKLDRGRQPQHF,TGTGCCAGCAGCAAACTCGACAGGGGAAGGCAGCCCCAGCATTTT
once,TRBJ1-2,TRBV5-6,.,CASSLTGPLYGYTF,TGTGCCAGCAGCTTGACAGGGCCCCTCTATGGCTACACCTTC
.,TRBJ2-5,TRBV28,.,CASSPGGQETQYF,TGTGCCAGCAGTCCCGGAGGCCAAGAGACCCAGTACTTC
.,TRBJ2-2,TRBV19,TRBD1,CASSRLGQGTGELFF,TGTGCCAGTAGTAGGCTAGGACAGGGCACCGGGGAGCTGTTTTTT
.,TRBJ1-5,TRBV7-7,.,CASSSCLAGTSNSNQPQHF,TGTGCTAGCAGCTCATGCCTTGCGGGGACATCGAATAGCAATCAGCCCCAGCATTTT
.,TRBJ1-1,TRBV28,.,CASTPEGVTEAFF,TGTGCCAGCACCCCCGAGGGGGTCACTGAAGCTTTCTTT
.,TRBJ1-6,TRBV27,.,CASSGRGVNSPLHF,TGTGCCAGTTCTGGCAGGGGAGTCAATTCACCCCTCCACTTT
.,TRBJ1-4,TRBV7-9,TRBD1,CASSLTGDSREKLFF,TGTGCCAGCAGCTTGACAGGGGATTCGCGGGAAAAACTGTTTTTT
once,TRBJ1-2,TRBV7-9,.,CASSLTVPANYGYTF,TGTGCCAGCAGCTTAACAGTACCAGCTAACTATGGCTACACCTTC
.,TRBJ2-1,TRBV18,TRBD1,CASSPDRGSYNEQFF,TGTGCCAGCTCACCAGACAGGGGATCCTACAATGAGCAGTTCTTC
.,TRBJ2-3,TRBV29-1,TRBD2,CSVNLAGASTDTQYF,TGCAGCGTCAACCTAGCGGGGGCTAGCACAGATACGCAGTATTTT
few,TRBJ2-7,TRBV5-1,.,CASSFGGSSEQYF,TGCGCCAGCAGCTTCGGGGGATCGAGCGAGCAGTACTTC
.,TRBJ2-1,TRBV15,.,CATSGDRTSYNEQFF,TGTGCCACCAGCGGGGACCGTACCTCCTACAATGAGCAGTTCTTC
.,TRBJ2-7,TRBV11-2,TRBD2,CASSLDTSGNTYEQYF,TGTGCCAGCAGCTTAGATACTAGCGGAAACACCTACGAGCAGTACTTC
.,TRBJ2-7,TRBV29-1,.,CSVWDGPAYEQYF,TGCAGCGTATGGGACGGACCAGCCTACGAGCAGTACTTC
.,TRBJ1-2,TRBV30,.,CAWSPTAYGYTF,TGTGCCTGGAGCCCCACGGCCTATGGCTACACCTTC
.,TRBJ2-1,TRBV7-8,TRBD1,CASSFRTGAYNEQFF,TGTGCCAGCAGCTTTAGGACAGGGGCCTACAATGAGCAGTTCTTC
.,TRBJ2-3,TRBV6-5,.,CASSYDTDTQYF,TGTGCCAGCAGTTACGACACAGATACGCAGTATTTT
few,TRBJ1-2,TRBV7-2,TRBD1,CASSPDRDYGYTF,TGTGCCAGCAGTCCAGACAGGGACTATGGCTACACCTTC
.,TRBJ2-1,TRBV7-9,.,CASSGRAGTYNEQFF,TGTGCCAGCAGCGGCAGGGCAGGAACCTACAATGAGCAGTTCTTC
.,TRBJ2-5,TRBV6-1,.,CASSEAWGAETQYF,TGTGCCAGCAGTGAAGCGTGGGGGGCAGAGACCCAGTACTTC
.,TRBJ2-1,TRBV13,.,CASSDQFVGARGSEQFF,TGTGCCAGCAGCGATCAATTCGTGGGGGCTCGCGGTAGTGAGCAGTTCTTC
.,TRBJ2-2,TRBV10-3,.,CASRLGENTGELFF,TGTGCCTCCCGACTCGGGGAAAACACCGGGGAGCTGTTTTTT
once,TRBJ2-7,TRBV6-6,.,CAPSRTPYEQYF,TGTGCCCCATCTCGAACGCCCTACGAGCAGTACTTC
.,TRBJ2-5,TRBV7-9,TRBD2,CASRLAGGQETQYF,TGTGCCAGCAGATTAGCGGGGGGGCAAGAGACCCAGTACTTC
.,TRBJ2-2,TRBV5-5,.,CASSHDAHRTNTGELFF,TGTGCCAGCAGCCATGACGCCCACAGGACGAACACCGGGGAGCTGTTTTTT
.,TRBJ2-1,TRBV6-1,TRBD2,CASSGFSGSSYNEQFF,TGTGCCAGCAGTGGTTTCAGCGGGAGCTCCTACAATGAGCAGTTCTTC
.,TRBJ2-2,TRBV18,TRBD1,CASSRDRGHTGELFF,TGTGCCAGCTCACGGGACAGGGGGCACACCGGGGAGCTGTTTTTT
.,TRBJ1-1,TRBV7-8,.,CASKAIRGIANTEAFF,TGTGCCAGCAAGGCTATCCGGGGCATTGCGAACACTGAAGCTTTCTTT